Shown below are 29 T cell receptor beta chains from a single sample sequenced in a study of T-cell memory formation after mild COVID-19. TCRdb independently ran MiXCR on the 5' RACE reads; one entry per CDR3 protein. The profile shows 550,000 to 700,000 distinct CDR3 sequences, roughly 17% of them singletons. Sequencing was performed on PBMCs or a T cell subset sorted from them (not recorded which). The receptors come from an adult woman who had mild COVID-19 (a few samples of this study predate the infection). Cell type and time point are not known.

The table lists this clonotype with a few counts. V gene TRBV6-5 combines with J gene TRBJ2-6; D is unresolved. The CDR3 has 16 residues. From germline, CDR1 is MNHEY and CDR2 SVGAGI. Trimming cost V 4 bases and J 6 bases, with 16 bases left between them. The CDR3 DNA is TGTGCCAGCAGTTCGTGGGAAAATTTAGCGGCCAACGTCCTGACTTTC. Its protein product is CASSSWENLAANVLTF.

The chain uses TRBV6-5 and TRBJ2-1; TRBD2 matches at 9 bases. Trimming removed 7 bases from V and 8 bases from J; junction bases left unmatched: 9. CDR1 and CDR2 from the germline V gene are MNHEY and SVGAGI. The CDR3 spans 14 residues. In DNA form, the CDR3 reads TGTGCCAGCAAACTTAGCGGGAGTAGGTATGAGCAGTTCTTC. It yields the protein CASKLSGSRYEQFF.

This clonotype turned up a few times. For the CDR3, the DNA is TGCAGTGCTTGCTGGAACACTGAAGCTTTCTTT. Protein product: CSACWNTEAFF. The chain is built from TRBV20-1 and TRBJ1-1; D not certain. This CDR3 comprises 11 residues. Germline V gene lookup returns CDR1 DFQATT and CDR2 SNEGSKA (reference sequence). The V gene lost 5 bases and the J gene lost 1 base, with 5 bases spanning the gap.

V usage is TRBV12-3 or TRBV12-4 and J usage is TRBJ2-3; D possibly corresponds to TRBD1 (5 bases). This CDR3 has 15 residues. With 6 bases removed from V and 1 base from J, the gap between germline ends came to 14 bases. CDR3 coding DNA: TGTGCCAGCAGGGACCTCAGGGCCGGCACAGATACGCAGTATTTT. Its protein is CASRDLRAGTDTQYF.

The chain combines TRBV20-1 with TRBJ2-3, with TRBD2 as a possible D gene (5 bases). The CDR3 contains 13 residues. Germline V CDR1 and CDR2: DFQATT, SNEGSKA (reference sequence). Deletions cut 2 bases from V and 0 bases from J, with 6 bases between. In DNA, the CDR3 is TGCAGTGCTAGACGGACTAGCACAGATACGCAGTATTTT. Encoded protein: CSARRTSTDTQYF.

The CDR3 loop reads CASSENGGNQPQHF. For the CDR3, the DNA is TGTGCCAGCAGTGAGAATGGCGGCAATCAGCCCCAGCATTTT. The chain has TRBV25-1 and TRBJ1-5; D uncertain. The CDR3 covers 14 residues. CDR1 is MGHDK and CDR2 is SYGVNS in the germline V gene. V was cut by 3 bases and J by 2 bases, with 8 bases left in between.

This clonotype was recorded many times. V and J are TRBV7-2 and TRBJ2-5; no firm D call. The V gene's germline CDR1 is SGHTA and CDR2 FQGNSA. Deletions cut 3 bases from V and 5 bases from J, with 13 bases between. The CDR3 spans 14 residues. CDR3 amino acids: CASSFNPGRETQYF. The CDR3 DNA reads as TGTGCCAGCAGCTTCAACCCGGGCCGGGAGACCCAGTACTTC.

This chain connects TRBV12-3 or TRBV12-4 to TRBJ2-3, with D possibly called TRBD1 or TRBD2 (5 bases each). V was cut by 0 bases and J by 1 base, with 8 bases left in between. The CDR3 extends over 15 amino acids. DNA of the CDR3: TGTGCCAGCAGTTTAGCAGGGACGCGCACAGATACGCAGTATTTT. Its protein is CASSLAGTRTDTQYF.

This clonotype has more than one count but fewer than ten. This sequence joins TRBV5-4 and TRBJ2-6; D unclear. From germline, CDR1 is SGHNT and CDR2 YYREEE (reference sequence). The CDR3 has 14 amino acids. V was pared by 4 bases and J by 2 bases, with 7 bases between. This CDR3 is CASSPDPGANVLTF. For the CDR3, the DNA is TGTGCCAGCAGCCCGGATCCTGGGGCCAACGTCCTGACTTTC.

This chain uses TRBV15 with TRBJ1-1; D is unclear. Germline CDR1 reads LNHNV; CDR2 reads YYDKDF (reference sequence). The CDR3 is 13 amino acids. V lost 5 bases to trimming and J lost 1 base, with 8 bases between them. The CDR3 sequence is CATSSNRNTEAFF. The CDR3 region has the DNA TGTGCCACCAGCTCAAACAGGAACACTGAAGCTTTCTTT.

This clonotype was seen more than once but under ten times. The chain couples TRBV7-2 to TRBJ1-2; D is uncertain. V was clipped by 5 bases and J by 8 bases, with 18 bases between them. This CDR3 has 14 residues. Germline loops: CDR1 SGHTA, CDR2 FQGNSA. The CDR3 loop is CASSLISTLSGYTF. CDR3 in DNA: TGTGCCAGCAGCCTCATCTCGACCCTTTCCGGCTACACCTTC. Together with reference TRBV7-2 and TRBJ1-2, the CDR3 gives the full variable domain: GAGVSQSPSNKVTEKGKDVELRCDPISGHTALYWYRQSLGQGLEFLIYFQGNSAPDKSGLPSDRFSAERTGGSVSTLTIQRTQQEDSAVYLCASSLISTLSGYTFGSGTRLTVV.

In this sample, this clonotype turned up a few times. CDR3 sequence reads: CASSLDRGWNGYTF. Written as DNA, the CDR3 is TGTGCCAGCAGCTTGGACAGGGGGTGGAATGGCTACACCTTC. This rearrangement joins TRBV5-6 to TRBJ1-2; 8 bases are a match to TRBD1. J lost 6 bases, V lost 0 bases, and 4 bases had no gene match. Germline CDR1 is SGHDT and CDR2 is YYEEEE. This CDR3 has 14 residues.

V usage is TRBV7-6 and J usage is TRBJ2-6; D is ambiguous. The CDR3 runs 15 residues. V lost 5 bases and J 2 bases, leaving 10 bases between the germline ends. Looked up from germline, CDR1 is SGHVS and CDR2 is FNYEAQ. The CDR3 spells CASSVSLAGANVLTF. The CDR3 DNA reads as TGTGCCAGCAGCGTATCTCTGGCTGGGGCCAACGTCCTGACTTTC.

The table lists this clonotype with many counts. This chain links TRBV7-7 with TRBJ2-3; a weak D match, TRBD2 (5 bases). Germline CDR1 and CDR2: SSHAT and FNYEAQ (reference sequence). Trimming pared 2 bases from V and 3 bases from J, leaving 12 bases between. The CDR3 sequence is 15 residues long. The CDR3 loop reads CASSLHGGGTDTQYF. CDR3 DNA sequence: TGTGCCAGCAGCTTACACGGAGGTGGGACAGATACGCAGTATTTT.

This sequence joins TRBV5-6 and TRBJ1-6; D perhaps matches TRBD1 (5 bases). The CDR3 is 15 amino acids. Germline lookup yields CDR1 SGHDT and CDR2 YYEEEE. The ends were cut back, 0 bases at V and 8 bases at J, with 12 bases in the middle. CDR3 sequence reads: CASSLVSRDHSPLHF. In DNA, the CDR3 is TGTGCCAGCAGCTTGGTATCCAGGGATCATTCACCCCTCCACTTT. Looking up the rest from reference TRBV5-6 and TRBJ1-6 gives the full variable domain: DAGVTQSPTHLIKTRGQQVTLRCSPKSGHDTVSWYQQALGQGPQFIFQYYEEEERQRGNFPDRFSGHQFPNYSSELNVNALLLGDSALYLCASSLVSRDHSPLHFGNGTRLTVT.

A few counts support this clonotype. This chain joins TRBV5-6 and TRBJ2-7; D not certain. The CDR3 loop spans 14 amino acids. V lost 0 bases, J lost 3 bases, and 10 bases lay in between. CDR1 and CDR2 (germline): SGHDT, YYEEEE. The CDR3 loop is CASSLGRQDYEQYF. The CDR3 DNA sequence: TGTGCCAGCAGCTTGGGCAGACAAGACTACGAGCAGTACTTC.

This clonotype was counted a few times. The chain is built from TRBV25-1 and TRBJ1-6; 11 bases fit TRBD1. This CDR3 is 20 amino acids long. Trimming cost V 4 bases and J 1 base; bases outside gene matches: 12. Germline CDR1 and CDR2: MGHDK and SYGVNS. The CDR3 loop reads CASSGTWDRGSGSYNSPLHF. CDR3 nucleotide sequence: TGTGCCAGCAGTGGCACCTGGGACAGGGGGTCTGGATCCTATAATTCACCCCTCCACTTT.

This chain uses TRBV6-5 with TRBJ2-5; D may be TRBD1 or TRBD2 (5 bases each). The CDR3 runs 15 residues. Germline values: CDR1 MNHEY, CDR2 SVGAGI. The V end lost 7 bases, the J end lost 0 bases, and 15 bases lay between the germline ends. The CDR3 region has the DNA TGTGCCAGCATGGCACCGGGACGGGACCAAGAGACCCAGTACTTC. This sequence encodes CASMAPGRDQETQYF.

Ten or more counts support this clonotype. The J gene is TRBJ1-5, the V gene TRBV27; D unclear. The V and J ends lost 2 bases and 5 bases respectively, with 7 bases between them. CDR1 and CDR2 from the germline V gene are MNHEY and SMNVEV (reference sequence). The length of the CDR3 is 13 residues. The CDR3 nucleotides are TGTGCCAGCAGTTTAGGGTTAGATCAGCCCCAGCATTTT. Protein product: CASSLGLDQPQHF.

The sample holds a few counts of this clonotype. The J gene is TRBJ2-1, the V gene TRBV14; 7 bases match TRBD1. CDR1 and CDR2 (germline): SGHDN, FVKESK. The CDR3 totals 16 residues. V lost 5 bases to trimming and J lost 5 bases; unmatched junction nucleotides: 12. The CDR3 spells CASSDPWDRVDNEQFF. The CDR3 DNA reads TGTGCCAGCAGCGACCCTTGGGACAGAGTAGACAATGAGCAGTTCTTC.

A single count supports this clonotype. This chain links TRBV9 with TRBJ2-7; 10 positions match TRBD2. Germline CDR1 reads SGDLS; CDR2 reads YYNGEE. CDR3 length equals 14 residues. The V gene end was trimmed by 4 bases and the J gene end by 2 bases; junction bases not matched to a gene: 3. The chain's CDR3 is CASSPGLAPYEQYF. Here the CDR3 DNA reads TGTGCCAGCAGCCCGGGACTAGCGCCCTACGAGCAGTACTTC.

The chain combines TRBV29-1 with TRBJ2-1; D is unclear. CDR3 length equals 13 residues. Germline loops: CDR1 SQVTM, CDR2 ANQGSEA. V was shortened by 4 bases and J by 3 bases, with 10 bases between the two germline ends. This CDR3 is CSVGMSLYNEQFF. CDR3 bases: TGCAGCGTTGGGATGTCCCTCTACAATGAGCAGTTCTTC.

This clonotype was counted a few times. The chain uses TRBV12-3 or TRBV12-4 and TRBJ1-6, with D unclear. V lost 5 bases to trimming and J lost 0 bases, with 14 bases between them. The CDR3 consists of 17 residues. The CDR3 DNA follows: TGTGCCAGCAGTCCGTCCGGGGTCAGCTCCTATAATTCACCCCTCCACTTT. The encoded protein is CASSPSGVSSYNSPLHF.

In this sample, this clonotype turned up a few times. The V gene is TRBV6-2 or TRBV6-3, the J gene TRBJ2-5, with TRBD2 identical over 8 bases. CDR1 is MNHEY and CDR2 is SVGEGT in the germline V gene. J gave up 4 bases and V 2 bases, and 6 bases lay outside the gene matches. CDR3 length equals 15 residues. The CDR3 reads CASSYRAGGPETQYF. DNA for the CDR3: TGTGCCAGCAGTTACCGGGCGGGGGGCCCAGAGACCCAGTACTTC.

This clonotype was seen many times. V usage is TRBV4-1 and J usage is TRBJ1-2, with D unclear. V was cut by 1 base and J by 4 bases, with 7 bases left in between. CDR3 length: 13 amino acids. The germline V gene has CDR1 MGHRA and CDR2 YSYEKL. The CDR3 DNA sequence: TGCGCCAGCAGCCAAGGGGGAGGCTATGGCTACACCTTC. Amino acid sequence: CASSQGGGYGYTF.

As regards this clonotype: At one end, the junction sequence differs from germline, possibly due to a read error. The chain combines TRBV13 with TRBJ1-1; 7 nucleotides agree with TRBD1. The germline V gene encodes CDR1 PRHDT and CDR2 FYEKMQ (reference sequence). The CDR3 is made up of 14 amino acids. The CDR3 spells CASSPEGQNTEAVF. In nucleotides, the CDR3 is TGTGCCAGCAGCCCGGAGGGACAGAACACTGAAGCTGTCTTT. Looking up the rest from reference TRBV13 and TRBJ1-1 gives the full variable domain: AAGVIQSPRHLIKEKRETATLKCYPIPRHDTVYWYQQGPGQDPQFLISFYEKMQSDKGSIPDRFSAQQFSDYHSELNMSSLELGDSALYFCASSPEGQNTEAVFGQGTRLTVV.

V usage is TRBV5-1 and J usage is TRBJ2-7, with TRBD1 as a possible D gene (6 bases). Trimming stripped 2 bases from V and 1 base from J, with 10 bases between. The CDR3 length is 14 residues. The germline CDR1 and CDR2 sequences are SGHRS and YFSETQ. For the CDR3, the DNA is TGCGCCAGCAGCTTTTTGGGGGCGTCCTACGAGCAGTACTTC. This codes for CASSFLGASYEQYF.

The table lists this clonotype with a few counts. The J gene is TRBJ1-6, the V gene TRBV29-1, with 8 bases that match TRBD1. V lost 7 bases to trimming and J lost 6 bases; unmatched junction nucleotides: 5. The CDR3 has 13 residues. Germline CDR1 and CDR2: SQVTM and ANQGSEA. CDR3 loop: CSAGDRSNSPLHF. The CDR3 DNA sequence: TGCAGCGCTGGGGACAGGAGTAATTCACCCCTCCACTTT. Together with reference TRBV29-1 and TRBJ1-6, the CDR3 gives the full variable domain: SAVISQKPSRDICQRGTSLTIQCQVDSQVTMMFWYRQQPGQSLTLIATANQGSEATYESGFVIDKFPISRPNLTFSTLTVSNMSPEDSSIYLCSAGDRSNSPLHFGNGTRLTVT.

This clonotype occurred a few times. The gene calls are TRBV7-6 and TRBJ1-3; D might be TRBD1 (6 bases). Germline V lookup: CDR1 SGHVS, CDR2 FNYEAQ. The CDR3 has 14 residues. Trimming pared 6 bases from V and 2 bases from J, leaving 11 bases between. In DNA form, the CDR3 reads TGTGCCAGCAGTCAAAACAGGGCTGGAAACACCATATATTTT. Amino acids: CASSQNRAGNTIYF.